A single sample is the source of the 18 T cell receptor beta chains below, sequenced in a study of blood T cell repertoires in COVID-19. The data were produced by immunoSEQ multiplex PCR, yet TCRdb's version contains in-frame clones alone and is incomplete. The sample includes tens of thousands of clones, more than 75% seen only once; the top ten take roughly 5%. The sample comprised peripheral blood. The receptors originated from an elderly woman with active COVID-19.

The chain couples TRBV6-5 to TRBJ2-3, with TRBD2 as a possible D gene (6 bases). V was clipped by 5 bases and J by 4 bases, with 16 bases between them. Germline loops: CDR1 MNHEY, CDR2 SVGAGI. This CDR3 has 15 residues. This CDR3 is CASSPYGTLSDTQYF. The CDR3 region has the DNA TGTGCCAGCAGTCCTTACGGGACTCTATCAGATACGCAGTATTTT.

The chain uses TRBV3-1 (or the pseudogene TRBV3-2) and TRBJ1-1; 8 bases line up with TRBD1. The CDR3 runs 17 residues. CDR1 is LGHDT and CDR2 is YNNKEL in the germline V gene (reference sequence). J was trimmed by 3 bases and V by 1 base; bases with no gene match: 10. The CDR3 reads CASSQAPEDRVDTEAFF. The CDR3 DNA sequence: TGTGCCAGCAGCCAAGCCCCGGAGGACAGGGTGGACACTGAAGCTTTCTTT.

The rearrangement joins TRBV29-1 to TRBJ2-4; D is uncertain. CDR1 and CDR2 (germline): SQVTM, ANQGSEA. Between the trimmed V and J ends, which lost 7 bases and 2 bases, there was a span of 12 bases. The CDR3 covers 13 residues. CDR3 coding DNA: TGCAGCGCGCGGCCGGGTACCAAAAACATTCAGTACTTC. Translated, it gives CSARPGTKNIQYF.

This chain links TRBV5-8 with TRBJ1-5, with 10 bases matching TRBD1. Germline CDR1 SGHTS, CDR2 YDEGEE. CDR3 size: 18 residues. V lost 6 bases and J lost 2; bases outside the gene matches: 14. CDR3 DNA: TGTGCCAGCACCCCAAGGGGACAGGGGAGTTTGGGCAATCAGCCCCAGCATTTT. This gives the protein CASTPRGQGSLGNQPQHF.

This clone was seen more than once but under ten times. The chain has TRBV7-9 and TRBJ1-1; possible D gene TRBD1, 6 bases. Trimming shortened V by 4 bases and J by 5 bases, and 11 bases separated the two germline ends. Looked up from germline, CDR1 is SEHNR and CDR2 is FQNEAQ (reference sequence). This CDR3 region has 13 residues. CDR3 protein: CASSSLGGTEAFF. DNA of the CDR3: TGTGCCAGCAGCTCTCTAGGGGGAACTGAAGCTTTCTTT.

The gene calls are TRBV9 and TRBJ2-3; 11 bases are a match to TRBD2. Germline V gene sequence: CDR1 SGDLS, CDR2 YYNGEE. After removal of 4 bases from V and 0 bases from J, the junction contained 4 bases not matched to a gene. CDR3 length equals 16 residues. CDR3 in DNA: TGTGCCAGCAGCAAAACTAGCGGGAGTAGCACAGATACGCAGTATTTT. This sequence encodes CASSKTSGSSTDTQYF.

The chain links TRBV7-2 to TRBJ2-1; 8 bases map to TRBD2. Germline loops: CDR1 SGHTA, CDR2 FQGNSA. The CDR3 loop spans 17 amino acids. J lost 7 bases, V lost 7 bases, and 18 bases had no gene match. Here the CDR3 DNA reads TGTGCCAGCACCCCCTCGGGCGGGAGGTCGTTGGGAAATGAGCAGTTCTTC. Translating gives CASTPSGGRSLGNEQFF.

The V gene is TRBV3-1 (or the pseudogene TRBV3-2), the J gene TRBJ2-2; 11 bases agree with TRBD1. The length of the CDR3 is 17 residues. Germline V lookup: CDR1 LGHDT, CDR2 YNNKEL (reference sequence). The V and J ends lost 4 bases and 1 base, in that order; junction bases with no gene match: 5. CDR3 nucleotide sequence: TGTGCCAGCAGCCGAAGGACAGGGGGCGGGAACACCGGGGAGCTGTTTTTT. This encodes CASSRRTGGGNTGELFF.

This clone was found once. This chain uses TRBV5-4 with TRBJ2-2, with 11 positions matching TRBD2. Germline loops: CDR1 SGHNT, CDR2 YYREEE (reference sequence). This CDR3 has 15 residues. V lost 1 base and J lost 5; bases outside the gene matches: 1. This chain's CDR3 is CASSLRLAGTGELFF. CDR3 in DNA: TGTGCCAGCAGCTTGAGACTAGCGGGAACCGGGGAGCTGTTTTTT.

J is TRBJ2-7 and V is TRBV5-1; TRBD2 might be the D (7 bases). V was shortened by 1 base and J by 3 bases, with 14 bases between the two germline ends. The CDR3 loop spans 15 amino acids. Germline V gives CDR1 SGHRS, CDR2 YFSETQ. CDR3 loop: CASSLMGGPRYEQYF. DNA of the CDR3: TGCGCCAGCAGCTTGATGGGGGGGCCCCGCTACGAGCAGTACTTC.

V is TRBV7-3 and J is TRBJ2-2; 11 bases map to TRBD1. Germline CDR1 SGHTA, CDR2 FQGTGA. The junction had 4 bases not matched to a gene; V was cut back by 4 bases and J by 6 bases. This CDR3 spans 15 amino acids. The CDR3 spells CASSSGQGVAGELFF. CDR3 nucleotides: TGTGCCAGCAGCTCGGGACAGGGGGTCGCCGGGGAGCTGTTTTTT. The whole variable domain, filled in from reference TRBV7-3 and TRBJ2-2, reads GAGVSQTPSNKVTEKGKYVELRCDPISGHTALYWYRQSLGQGPEFLIYFQGTGAADDSGLPNDRFFAVRPEGSVSTLKIQRTERGDSAVYLCASSSGQGVAGELFFGEGSRLTVL.

The chain carries TRBV28 and TRBJ1-5; 9 nucleotides line up with TRBD1. The germline V gene has CDR1 MDHEN and CDR2 SYDVKM. The CDR3 extends over 16 amino acids. V shed 4 bases and J 1 base; nucleotides not matched to a gene: 5. The CDR3 DNA reads as TGTGCCAGCAGTTCACCGGACAGGGGAAGCAATCAGCCCCAGCATTTT. Protein: CASSSPDRGSNQPQHF.

J is TRBJ2-7 and V is TRBV11-2; the D gene is possibly TRBD2 (6 bases). The CDR3 extends over 15 amino acids. Trimming removed 4 bases at V and 3 bases at J, with 16 bases between. The germline CDR1 and CDR2 sequences are SGHAT and FQNNGV. The CDR3 protein is CASSSLELGLYEQYF. For the CDR3, the DNA is TGTGCCAGCAGCTCCCTCGAATTGGGACTCTACGAGCAGTACTTC.

This chain connects TRBV4-3 to TRBJ1-5; D is unresolved. CDR3 size: 15 residues. In germline, CDR1 is LGHNA, CDR2 YSLEER. The germline V and J ends were trimmed by 0 bases and 2 bases, with 8 bases remaining between them. CDR3 bases: TGCGCCAGCAGCCAAGATAGCTTGGGCAATCAGCCCCAGCATTTT. Protein product: CASSQDSLGNQPQHF.

The chain carries TRBV5-5 and TRBJ1-2; the D is unclear. Germline CDR1 SGHKS, CDR2 YYEKEE (reference sequence). V gave up 3 bases and J gave up 2 bases, with 8 bases separating them. There are 13 residues in the CDR3. The DNA of the CDR3 is TGTGCCAGCAGCTCTGGACTAAACTATGGCTACACCTTC. It translates to CASSSGLNYGYTF.

The rearrangement uses TRBV18 and TRBJ1-5; 8 bases align to TRBD1. Losses at the gene ends were 0 bases for V and 4 bases for J; bases not matched to a gene: 2. The germline V gene has CDR1 KGHSH and CDR2 LQKENI. This CDR3 spans 15 amino acids. This CDR3 reads CASSPPNRGNQPQHF. CDR3 coding DNA: TGTGCCAGCTCACCACCAAACAGGGGGAATCAGCCCCAGCATTTT.

V is TRBV21-1 and J is TRBJ2-1; the table's TRBD1 call for D was not verified on the DNA. TRBV21-1 is a documented pseudogene. The CDR3 extends over 15 amino acids. The CDR3 sequence: CASSKRRVSYNEQFF. CDR3 sequence (DNA): TGTGCCAGCAGCAAACGCAGGGTATCCTACAATGAGCAGTTCTTC.

This chain uses TRBV19 with TRBJ1-5; TRBD1 matches 10 bases. Germline V gene lookup returns CDR1 LNHDA and CDR2 SQIVND (reference sequence). V shed 5 bases and J 4 bases; nucleotides not matched to a gene: 11. This CDR3 comprises 17 residues. Here the CDR3 DNA reads TGTGCCAGTAGTGAAGCCGGGACAGGGGCCTCTAATCAGCCCCAGCATTTT. Translation gives CASSEAGTGASNQPQHF. Full variable domain (remainder filled in from reference TRBV19 and TRBJ1-5): DGGITQSPKYLFRKEGQNVTLSCEQNLNHDAMYWYRQDPGQGLRLIYYSQIVNDFQKGDIAEGYSVSREKKESFPLTVTSAQKNPTAFYLCASSEAGTGASNQPQHFGDGTRLSIL.